This T cell receptor (beta chain) was captured by sequencing in a study of cytomegalovirus exposure and HLA in healthy donors. The data were produced by immunoSEQ multiplex PCR, yet TCRdb's version contains in-frame clones alone and is incomplete. The data hold some 140,000 clones, with roughly nine tenths observed a single time. The CDR3 runs 15 residues. Germline CDR1 and CDR2: SGDLS and YYNGEE. Losses at the gene ends were 2 bases for V and 6 bases for J; bases not matched to a gene: 8. This clone occurred once. The TCR sequence derives from a man younger than 35 in good health and CMV-seronegative. Specimen: PBMCs. The V gene is TRBV9, the J gene TRBJ2-1; 7 bases line up with TRBD2. The CDR3 spells CASSVGGGKVNEQFF. As DNA, the CDR3 is TGTGCCAGCAGCGTTGGCGGGGGAAAGGTCAATGAGCAGTTCTTC.